This TCR beta chain was profiled in a study of T cell changes during pregnancy in multiple sclerosis. Produced via immunoSEQ multiplex PCR; TCRdb's table is partial and in-frame only. The sample has nearly 110,000 clones; approximately 90% are singletons. This TCR was sampled from a female donor with multiple sclerosis, enrolled in a pregnancy study. The sample consisted of peripheral blood, taken after pregnancy.

The CDR3: CASSETGYSGNTIYF. The CDR3 bases are TGCGCCAGCAGCGAAACAGGGTATTCTGGAAACACCATATATTTT. This chain links TRBV5-1 with TRBJ1-3; D perhaps matches TRBD1 (6 bases). V shed 4 bases and J shed 1 base, with 12 bases lying between them. The germline gives CDR1 SGHRS, CDR2 YFSETQ. This CDR3 contains 15 residues.